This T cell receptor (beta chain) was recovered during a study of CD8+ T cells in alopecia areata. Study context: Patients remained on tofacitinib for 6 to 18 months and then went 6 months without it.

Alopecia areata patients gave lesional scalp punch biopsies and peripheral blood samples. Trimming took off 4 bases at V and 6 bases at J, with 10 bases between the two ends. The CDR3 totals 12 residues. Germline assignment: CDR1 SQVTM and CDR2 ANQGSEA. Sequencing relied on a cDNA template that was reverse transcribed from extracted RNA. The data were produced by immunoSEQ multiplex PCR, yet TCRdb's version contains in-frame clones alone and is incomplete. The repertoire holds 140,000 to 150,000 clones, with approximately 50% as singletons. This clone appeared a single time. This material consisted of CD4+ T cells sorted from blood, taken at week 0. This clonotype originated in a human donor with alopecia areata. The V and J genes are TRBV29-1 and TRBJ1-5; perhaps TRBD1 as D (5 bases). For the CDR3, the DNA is TGCAGCGTTGTAGGGGCAGGTCAGCCCCAGCATTTT. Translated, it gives CSVVGAGQPQHF.